What follows are 22 T cell receptor beta chains derived from one specimen sequenced in a study of blood T cell repertoires in COVID-19. Libraries were prepared by immunoSEQ multiplex PCR; TCRdb keeps only in-frame clonotypes and omits some of them. The profile covers roughly 50,000 clones, with more than 75% appearing a single time and less than 3% taken by the ten largest. Sequencing was performed on peripheral blood. These receptors were taken from a woman older than 75 with COVID-19, enrolled during active disease.

This chain joins TRBV7-2 and TRBJ1-3; no clear D. The CDR3 runs 15 residues. Trimming stripped 1 base from V and 11 bases from J, with 18 bases between. Germline CDR1 and CDR2: SGHTA and FQGNSA. CDR3 region: CASSLDSGVARAIYF. CDR3 nucleotide sequence: TGTGCCAGCAGCTTAGATTCTGGGGTCGCGAGGGCCATATATTTT.

The genes are TRBV12-3 or TRBV12-4 and TRBJ1-2; D ambiguous. V gave up 3 bases and J gave up 8 bases, with 10 bases separating them. The CDR3 runs 12 residues. The CDR3 region has the DNA TGTGCCAGCAGTTTGAGGGTAGGAGGCTACACCTTC. Protein: CASSLRVGGYTF.

This clone was seen a handful of times. The rearrangement uses TRBV28 and TRBJ2-7; TRBD2 is a possible D gene (7 bases). CDR1 and CDR2 (germline): MDHEN, SYDVKM. The CDR3 spans 16 residues. The V end was cut by 1 base, the J end by 3 bases, with 16 bases between. The CDR3 loop is CASSLSGGYMLYEQYF. In nucleotides, the CDR3 is TGTGCCAGCAGTTTATCGGGGGGCTATATGCTCTACGAGCAGTACTTC.

This clone was seen a single time. The chain links TRBV4-2 to TRBJ2-7; TRBD2 agrees at 8 bases. The CDR3 covers 15 residues. Germline V gene data show CDR1 as LGHNA and CDR2 as YNFKEQ. With 1 base clipped from V and 2 bases from J, the junction kept 4 bases outside the gene matches. Here the CDR3 DNA reads TGTGCCAGCAGCCAAGTTCTAGCGGGTACCTACGAGCAGTACTTC. Translation gives CASSQVLAGTYEQYF.

This clone was detected only a few times. V gene TRBV9 combines with J gene TRBJ1-2; the D gene is possibly TRBD1 (5 bases). Deletions cut 4 bases from V and 3 bases from J, with 16 bases between. Germline-derived CDR1 and CDR2 are SGDLS and YYNGEE. The CDR3 contains 15 residues. CDR3 nucleotides: TGTGCCAGCAGCTCGGGACTCCCGGGGGACTATGGCTACACCTTC. Its protein is CASSSGLPGDYGYTF.

The chain joins TRBV4-1 to TRBJ1-2, with 10 bases that match TRBD1. V trimming: 4 bases; J trimming: 3 bases; junction bases outside the gene matches: 5. This CDR3 has 15 amino acids. Germline lookup yields CDR1 MGHRA and CDR2 YSYEKL. The CDR3 nucleotides are TGCGCCAGCAGCCTTGGACAGGGGGTCGACTATGGCTACACCTTC. It translates to CASSLGQGVDYGYTF.

This clone appeared a single time. CDR3 DNA sequence: TGTGCCAGGAGTATAGGGGGCACGTACGAGCAGTACTTC. This codes for CARSIGGTYEQYF. V is TRBV2 and J is TRBJ2-7; 7 nucleotides agree with TRBD1. Germline-derived CDR1 and CDR2 are SNHLY and FYNNEI. With V trimmed by 9 bases and J by 4 bases, 9 bases remained unmatched. This CDR3 region has 13 residues. The variable domain in full, completed from reference TRBV2 and TRBJ2-7, reads EPEVTQTPSHQVTQMGQEVILRCVPISNHLYFYWYRQILGQKVEFLVSFYNNEISEKSEIFDDQFSVERPDGSNFTLKIRSTKLEDSAMYFCARSIGGTYEQYFGPGTRLTVT.

V is TRBV28 and J is TRBJ2-4, with 7 nucleotides matching TRBD1. The CDR3 has 16 amino acids. Germline V lookup: CDR1 MDHEN, CDR2 SYDVKM. V trimming: 6 bases; J trimming: 0 bases; junction bases outside the gene matches: 8. The CDR3 reads CASRGTAGLAKNIQYF. The CDR3, as DNA: TGTGCCAGCAGAGGGACAGCAGGACTAGCCAAAAACATTCAGTACTTC. Using reference TRBV28 and TRBJ2-4 for the parts outside the CDR3, the full variable domain is DVKVTQSSRYLVKRTGEKVFLECVQDMDHENMFWYRQDPGLGLRLIYFSYDVKMKEKGDIPEGYSVSREKKERFSLILESASTNQTSMYLCASRGTAGLAKNIQYFGAGTRLSVL.

The J gene is TRBJ2-5, the V gene TRBV2, with a weak D call TRBD2 (6 bases). Germline V CDR1 and CDR2: SNHLY, FYNNEI. This CDR3 region has 12 residues. V lost 6 bases and J lost 4, with 9 bases in between. DNA for the CDR3: TGTGCCAGCAGGAAGGGAGGAGAGACCCAGTACTTC. Residues: CASRKGGETQYF.

The chain uses TRBV5-1 and TRBJ1-4; D gene unclear. Trimming cost V 0 bases and J 1 base, with 13 bases left between them. The CDR3 has 17 amino acids. From germline, CDR1 is SGHRS and CDR2 YFSETQ. The CDR3 coding sequence is TGCGCCAGCAGCTTGGGTAGCCCCGGGGTAACTAATGAAAAACTGTTTTTT. Its translation: CASSLGSPGVTNEKLFF.

This chain joins TRBV6-6 and TRBJ2-6; 8 bases match TRBD2. The CDR3 extends over 15 amino acids. The germline gives CDR1 MNHNY, CDR2 SVGAGI (reference sequence). J was trimmed by 3 bases and V by 10 bases; bases with no gene match: 8. The CDR3 region has the DNA TGTGCCATCCGGGGGGGGGCTTTTGGGGCCAACGTCCTGACTTTC. This codes for CAIRGGAFGANVLTF.

The chain joins TRBV18 to TRBJ2-2, with no clear D. Trimming took 3 bases from V and 3 from J, leaving 2 bases between them. This CDR3 comprises 12 residues. Germline-derived CDR1 and CDR2 are KGHSH and LQKENI. As DNA, the CDR3 is TGTGCCAGCTCACCCTACACCGGGGAGCTGTTTTTT. Protein: CASSPYTGELFF. Full variable domain (outside the CDR3, taken from reference TRBV18 and TRBJ2-2): NAGVMQNPRHLVRRRGQEARLRCSPMKGHSHVYWYRQLPEEGLKFMVYLQKENIIDESGMPKERFSAEFPKEGPSILRIQQVVRGDSAAYFCASSPYTGELFFGEGSRLTVL.

The genes are TRBV6-5 and TRBJ2-5; weak D call: TRBD1 (7 bases). The CDR3 has 14 amino acids. V gave up 6 bases and J gave up 2 bases, with 13 bases separating them. Germline CDR1 MNHEY, CDR2 SVGAGI. CDR3 amino acids: CASRLSGGQETQYF. The CDR3 bases are TGTGCCAGCAGGCTATCAGGGGGGCAAGAGACCCAGTACTTC.

This chain connects TRBV5-8 to TRBJ2-7, with TRBD1 matching over 7 bases. This CDR3 is built from 15 residues. V lost 2 bases and J lost 2; bases outside the gene matches: 7. Germline V gene sequence: CDR1 SGHTS, CDR2 YDEGEE. This CDR3 reads CASSFQTGNAYEQYF. In DNA form, the CDR3 reads TGTGCCAGCAGCTTCCAGACAGGGAACGCCTACGAGCAGTACTTC.

This chain links TRBV6-5 with TRBJ2-7; 12 bases are a match to TRBD2. This CDR3 is 15 amino acids long. Germline trimming cut 5 bases from V and 6 bases from J; bases unmatched to any gene: 8. The germline V gene has CDR1 MNHEY and CDR2 SVGAGI. In nucleotides, the CDR3 is TGTGCCAGCAGTCGGACTAGCGGGAAGTTGCTCGAGCAGTACTTC. It translates to CASSRTSGKLLEQYF.

The chain uses TRBV24-1 and TRBJ2-7, with D perhaps matching TRBD1 (7 bases). CDR1 is KGHDR, CDR2 SFDVKD, per germline. This CDR3 is 13 amino acids long. The V gene lost 5 bases and the J gene lost 8 bases, with 15 bases spanning the gap. The chain's CDR3 is CATSVPGGFQQYF. CDR3 nucleotide sequence: TGTGCCACCAGTGTTCCAGGGGGGTTTCAGCAGTACTTC.

The chain combines TRBV19 with TRBJ1-5; D is possibly TRBD1 (6 bases). Germline-derived CDR1 and CDR2 are LNHDA and SQIVND (reference sequence). The CDR3 loop spans 12 amino acids. V lost 9 bases and J lost 9, with 15 bases in between. The CDR3 reads CASGLRGGPQHF. The DNA for the CDR3 is TGTGCCAGCGGACTTAGGGGGGGGCCCCAGCATTTT.

This sequence joins TRBV19 and TRBJ1-4; D is uncertain. The CDR3 runs 16 residues. The V and J ends lost 4 bases and 13 bases respectively, with 25 bases between them. Germline V gene lookup returns CDR1 LNHDA and CDR2 SQIVND (reference sequence). The CDR3 sequence is CASSTQHNGPHSGLFF. The CDR3 nucleotides are TGTGCCAGTAGTACCCAGCACAACGGACCTCATAGCGGACTGTTTTTT.

This clone was observed a few times. The CDR3 sequence is CAWSRGSGNTEAFF. CDR3 coding DNA: TGTGCCTGGAGTCGAGGGTCGGGGAACACTGAAGCTTTCTTT. V gene TRBV30 combines with J gene TRBJ1-1; D call uncertain. Trimming took 2 bases from V and 1 from J, leaving 11 bases between them. This CDR3 contains 14 residues. Germline V gene sequence: CDR1 GTSNPN, CDR2 SVGIG (reference sequence).

This chain uses TRBV5-1 with TRBJ2-7; D is unclear. The CDR3 loop spans 14 amino acids. V was pared by 3 bases and J by 0 bases, with 10 bases between. Germline loops: CDR1 SGHRS, CDR2 YFSETQ. The CDR3 reads CASSSDTSSYEQYF. The CDR3 DNA sequence: TGCGCCAGCAGCTCCGACACAAGCTCCTACGAGCAGTACTTC.

V and J are TRBV11-2 and TRBJ1-4; D is uncertain. CDR1 is SGHAT, CDR2 FQNNGV, per germline. Trimming pared 2 bases from V and 0 bases from J, leaving 10 bases between. This CDR3 comprises 16 residues. CDR3 region: CASSLNLAPTNEKLFF. In DNA, the CDR3 is TGTGCCAGCAGCTTAAACCTAGCTCCAACTAATGAAAAACTGTTTTTT. Full variable domain (rest looked up from reference TRBV11-2 and TRBJ1-4): EAGVAQSPRYKIIEKRQSVAFWCNPISGHATLYWYQQILGQGPKLLIQFQNNGVVDDSQLPKDRFSAERLKGVDSTLKIQPAKLEDSAVYLCASSLNLAPTNEKLFFGSGTQLSVL.

This chain joins TRBV2 and TRBJ2-7; 8 bases are shared with TRBD2. Germline V gene data show CDR1 as SNHLY and CDR2 as FYNNEI. Trimming cost V 6 bases and J 6 bases; bases outside gene matches: 13. This CDR3 is 15 amino acids long. The CDR3 DNA reads as TGTGCCAGCAGACGGACGGATTCTCGGGGGGGCGAGCAGTACTTC. Amino acid sequence: CASRRTDSRGGEQYF.